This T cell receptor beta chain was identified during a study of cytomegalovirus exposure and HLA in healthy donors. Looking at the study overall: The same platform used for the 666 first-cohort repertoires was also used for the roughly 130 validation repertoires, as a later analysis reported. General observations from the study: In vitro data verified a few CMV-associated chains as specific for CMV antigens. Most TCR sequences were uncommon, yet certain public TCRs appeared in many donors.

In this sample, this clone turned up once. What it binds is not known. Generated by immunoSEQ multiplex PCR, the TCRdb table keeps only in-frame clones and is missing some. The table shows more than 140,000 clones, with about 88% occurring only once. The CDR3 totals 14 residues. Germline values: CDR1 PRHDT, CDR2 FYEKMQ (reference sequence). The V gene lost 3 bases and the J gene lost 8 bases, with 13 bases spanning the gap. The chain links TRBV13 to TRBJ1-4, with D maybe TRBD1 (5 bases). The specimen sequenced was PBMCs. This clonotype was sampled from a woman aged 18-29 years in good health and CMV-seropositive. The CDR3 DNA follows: TGTGCCAGCAGCTTTGGCAGGGTGGACGAAAAACTGTTTTTT. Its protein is CASSFGRVDEKLFF.